The T cell receptor (beta chain) described here comes from a study of T cell responses to AZD1222 COVID-19 vaccine. Study results and limitations: The study found vaccine-associated CD4 TCRs spanning spike, dominant at 160-218 and 743-854. All repertoire sampling was performed exclusively after the peak T cell response. Females outnumbered males among donors, who were mostly white British; clonal diversity was possibly underestimated.

The data were produced by immunoSEQ multiplex PCR, yet TCRdb's version contains in-frame clones alone and is incomplete. The sample consists of roughly 93,000 clones, around 90% of them appearing once. Second-dose schedules of about 4 or about 12 weeks were combined. This clone was seen once. Antigen unknown. The input for sequencing was peripheral blood, taken 28 days after the second AZD1222 dose. The receptor was isolated from an adult who received the AZD1222 COVID-19 vaccine.

The CDR3 protein is CASSQDWETQYF. DNA of the CDR3: TGTGCCAGCAGCCAAGATTGGGAGACCCAGTACTTC. The chain employs TRBV3-1 (or the pseudogene TRBV3-2) and TRBJ2-5; D not certain. The length of the CDR3 is 12 residues. V was pared by 0 bases and J by 5 bases, with 4 bases between. Germline V gives CDR1 LGHDT, CDR2 YNNKEL (reference sequence).